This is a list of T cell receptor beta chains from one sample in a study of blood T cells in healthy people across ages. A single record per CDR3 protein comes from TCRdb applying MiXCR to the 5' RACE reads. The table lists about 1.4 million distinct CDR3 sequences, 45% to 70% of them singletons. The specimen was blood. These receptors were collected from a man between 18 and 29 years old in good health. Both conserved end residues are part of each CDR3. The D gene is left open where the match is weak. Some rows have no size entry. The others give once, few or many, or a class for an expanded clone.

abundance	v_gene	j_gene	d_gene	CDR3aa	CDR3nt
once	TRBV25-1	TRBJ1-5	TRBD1	CASRAGQGNQPQHF	TGTGCCAGCAGGGCGGGACAGGGAAATCAGCCCCAGCATTTT
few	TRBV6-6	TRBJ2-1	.	CASTLPDNEQFF	TGTGCCAGCACCCTACCAGACAATGAGCAGTTCTTC
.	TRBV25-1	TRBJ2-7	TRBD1	CASSEFRTGSHEQYF	TGTGCCAGCAGTGAATTCAGGACAGGGAGCCACGAGCAGTACTTC
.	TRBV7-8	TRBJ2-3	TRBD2	CASSFLGSSGGATDTQYF	TGTGCCAGCAGCTTTCTTGGATCTAGCGGGGGGGCCACAGATACGCAGTATTTT
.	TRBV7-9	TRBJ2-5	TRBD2	CASSLTTSGGPWETQYF	TGTGCCAGCAGCTTAACGACTAGCGGGGGGCCTTGGGAGACCCAGTACTTC
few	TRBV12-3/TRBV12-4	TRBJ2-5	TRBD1	CASSPIDRVWETQYF	TGTGCCAGCAGCCCAATTGACAGGGTGTGGGAGACCCAGTACTTC
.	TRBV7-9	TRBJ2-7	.	CASSAKDRSYEQYF	TGTGCCAGCAGCGCTAAGGACCGCAGCTACGAGCAGTACTTC
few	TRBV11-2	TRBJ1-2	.	CASSFQRNRRAYGYTF	TGTGCCAGCAGCTTCCAACGAAACCGCAGGGCCTATGGCTACACCTTC
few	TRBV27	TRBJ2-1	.	CATSGNYNEQFF	TGTGCCACCAGTGGTAACTACAATGAGCAGTTCTTC
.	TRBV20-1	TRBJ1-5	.	CSASRWDNQPQHF	TGCAGTGCTAGTAGGTGGGACAATCAGCCCCAGCATTTT
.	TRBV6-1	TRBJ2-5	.	CASSEAGVEETQYF	TGTGCCAGCAGTGAAGCGGGGGTAGAAGAGACCCAGTACTTC
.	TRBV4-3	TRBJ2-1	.	CASSQVYMGNEQFF	TGCGCCAGCAGCCAAGTTTATATGGGAAATGAGCAGTTCTTC
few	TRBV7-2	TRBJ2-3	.	CASNRGYGSGPTDTQYF	TGTGCCAGCAACCGGGGTTATGGTAGCGGCCCCACAGATACGCAGTATTTT
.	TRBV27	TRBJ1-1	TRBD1	CASSLYPPRVGQGSTEAFF	TGTGCCAGCAGTTTATATCCCCCTCGGGTTGGACAGGGAAGCACTGAAGCTTTCTTT
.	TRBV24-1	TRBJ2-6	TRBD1	CATKGTVGANVLTF	TGTGCCACCAAGGGGACAGTCGGGGCCAACGTCCTGACTTTC
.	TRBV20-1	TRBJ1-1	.	CSARGGGAREAFF	TGCAGTGCTAGAGGGGGGGGTGCCAGGGAAGCTTTCTTT